A single sample is the source of the 24 T cell receptor beta chains below, sequenced in a study of chemoradiotherapy in HPV16-positive cancers. Method: immunoSEQ multiplex PCR; TCRdb's copy keeps in-frame clones and lacks some. The sample has approximately 35,000 clones, around four fifths seen once. This specimen consisted of blood, obtained from a patient who underwent chemoradiotherapy. The receptors were sampled from a human donor with HPV-associated anogenital cancer.

The rearrangement links TRBV15 to TRBJ1-1; no clear D gene. The V gene lost 2 bases and the J gene lost 3 bases, with 7 bases spanning the gap. CDR1 is LNHNV, CDR2 YYDKDF, per germline (reference sequence). The CDR3 has 13 amino acids. CDR3 protein: CATSRNWDTEAFF. CDR3 bases: TGTGCCACCAGCAGAAACTGGGACACTGAAGCTTTCTTT.

The chain joins TRBV7-9 to TRBJ2-7, with 11 bases aligning to TRBD1. Germline assignment: CDR1 SEHNR and CDR2 FQNEAQ (reference sequence). The CDR3 has 14 residues. The junction had 7 bases not matched to a gene; V was cut back by 5 bases and J by 7 bases. CDR3 coding DNA: TGTGCCAGCAGCAGAGGACAGGGGGCGCGGGAGCAGTACTTC. It encodes CASSRGQGAREQYF.

V is TRBV6-4 and J is TRBJ2-3, with 7 bases aligning to TRBD1. J was trimmed by 0 bases and V by 4 bases; bases with no gene match: 4. This CDR3 spans 15 amino acids. Germline assignment: CDR1 MRHNA and CDR2 SNTAGT. CDR3 DNA sequence: TGTGCCAGCAGTGTGACAGGGCTTAGCACAGATACGCAGTATTTT. It yields the protein CASSVTGLSTDTQYF.

The V call is TRBV19, the J call TRBJ1-2; TRBD1 matches 8 bases. Germline loops: CDR1 LNHDA, CDR2 SQIVND (reference sequence). CDR3 length equals 13 residues. With V trimmed by 2 bases and J by 7 bases, 3 bases remained unmatched. CDR3 in amino acids: CASSINDRGGYTF. Written as DNA, the CDR3 is TGTGCCAGTAGTATAAATGACAGGGGTGGCTACACCTTC.

This chain connects TRBV5-1 to TRBJ2-2, with TRBD1 matching over 7 bases. Germline V gene data show CDR1 as SGHRS and CDR2 as YFSETQ. The CDR3 covers 15 residues. V was pared by 4 bases and J by 2 bases, with 5 bases of the junction left unmatched. DNA for the CDR3: TGCGCCAGCAGCGCCGGGACAGCAAACACCGGGGAGCTGTTTTTT. Its protein product is CASSAGTANTGELFF. The full variable domain, completed using reference TRBV5-1 and TRBJ2-2, is KAGVTQTPRYLIKTRGQQVTLSCSPISGHRSVSWYQQTPGQGLQFLFEYFSETQRNKGNFPGRFSGRQFSNSRSEMNVSTLELGDSALYLCASSAGTANTGELFFGEGSRLTVL.

The chain has TRBV27 and TRBJ2-2, with unresolved D. V lost 5 bases to trimming and J lost 7 bases, with 17 bases between them. This CDR3 is built from 15 residues. In germline, CDR1 is MNHEY, CDR2 SMNVEV (reference sequence). CDR3 nucleotide sequence: TGTGCCAGCAGTCCCTCTCCCCGCACCTACGGGGAGCTGTTTTTT. Its protein is CASSPSPRTYGELFF.

The CDR3 here is CASSLFAGRNTQYF. The CDR3 nucleotides read TGTGCCAGCAGTTTATTTGCAGGCCGGAATACGCAGTATTTT. The chain has TRBV28 and TRBJ2-3, with D unresolved. The germline CDR1 and CDR2 sequences are MDHEN and SYDVKM. The CDR3 totals 14 residues. The V end lost 1 base, the J end lost 7 bases, and 12 bases lay between the germline ends.

This clone is termed medium-sized (0.01 to 0.1%). The chain is built from TRBV7-8 and TRBJ1-6, with TRBD1 identical over 7 bases. This CDR3 is built from 15 residues. Germline CDR1 is SGHVS and CDR2 is FQNEAQ. Unmatched junction bases numbered 7, after V lost 4 bases and J lost 7 bases. CDR3 loop: CASSWSGQLNSPLHF. The CDR3 region has the DNA TGTGCCAGCAGCTGGTCGGGACAGTTAAATTCACCCCTCCACTTT.

The chain has TRBV6-1 and TRBJ1-1, with D perhaps matching TRBD1 (5 bases). The V and J ends lost 6 bases and 5 bases respectively, with 7 bases between them. The germline gives CDR1 MNHNS, CDR2 SASEGT. This CDR3 is built from 11 residues. Here the CDR3 DNA reads TGTGCCAGCAGGGAGGGGACTGAAGCTTTCTTT. Its translation is CASREGTEAFF.

This chain connects TRBV10-3 to TRBJ1-5, with 7 bases lining up with TRBD1. Germline values: CDR1 ENHRY, CDR2 SYGVKD. The V gene end was trimmed by 3 bases and the J gene end by 0 bases; junction bases not matched to a gene: 5. This CDR3 comprises 16 residues. The CDR3 sequence: CAISDNRGFSNQPQHF. The CDR3 DNA sequence: TGTGCCATCAGTGACAACAGGGGTTTTAGCAATCAGCCCCAGCATTTT.

The V call is TRBV6-6, the J call TRBJ2-5, with D tentatively TRBD1 (5 bases). V dropped 2 bases and J dropped 5 bases, with 9 bases sitting between them. Per the germline V gene, CDR1 is MNHNY and CDR2 is SVGAGI (reference sequence). The CDR3 extends over 13 amino acids. The chain's CDR3 is CASSYQGMETQYF. The CDR3 region has the DNA TGTGCCAGCAGTTACCAGGGCATGGAGACCCAGTACTTC.

The CDR3 sequence: CASSAQGPNQPQHF. DNA for the CDR3: TGTGCCAGTAGTGCTCAGGGGCCTAATCAGCCCCAGCATTTT. The rearrangement links TRBV19 to TRBJ1-5; tentative D call: TRBD1 (6 bases). V was pared by 5 bases and J by 4 bases, with 12 bases between. The CDR3 has 14 amino acids. The germline V gene has CDR1 LNHDA and CDR2 SQIVND (reference sequence).

The V call is TRBV4-2, the J call TRBJ2-7; 7 nucleotides match TRBD1. J gave up 7 bases and V 2 bases, and 8 bases lay outside the gene matches. Looked up from germline, CDR1 is LGHNA and CDR2 is YNFKEQ. The CDR3 is made up of 14 amino acids. The CDR3 spells CASSQTVRGQEQYF. In DNA form, the CDR3 reads TGTGCCAGCAGCCAAACTGTTAGGGGGCAAGAGCAGTACTTC.

This clone was counted only a few times. The J gene is TRBJ1-3, the V gene TRBV6-5; possible D gene TRBD1, 6 bases. Per the germline V gene, CDR1 is MNHEY and CDR2 is SVGAGI. Trimming pared 6 bases from V and 7 bases from J, leaving 19 bases between. The length of the CDR3 is 15 residues. The CDR3 DNA reads TGTGCCAGCAGCCCCTCGGGGGCCCGCCGGAACACCATATATTTT. This gives the protein CASSPSGARRNTIYF.

V and J are TRBV7-3 and TRBJ1-2; 7 bases are a match to TRBD1. The V gene's germline CDR1 is SGHTA and CDR2 FQGTGA. V dropped 5 bases and J dropped 4; count of bases not matched to a gene: 10. CDR3 size: 15 residues. CDR3 bases: TGTGCCAGCAGCCCAATCCCGACAGGGCCCTATGGCTACACCTTC. Translated, it gives CASSPIPTGPYGYTF.

A few counts support this clone. The V call is TRBV7-9, the J call TRBJ2-5; D is perhaps TRBD1 or TRBD2 (5 bases each). There are 14 residues in the CDR3. V lost 6 bases to trimming and J lost 5 bases, with 16 bases between them. Per the germline V gene, CDR1 is SEHNR and CDR2 is FQNEAQ (reference sequence). The CDR3 is CASSTYRDEETQYF. The CDR3 DNA reads TGTGCCAGCAGTACTTACCGGGACGAGGAGACCCAGTACTTC.

J is TRBJ1-6 and V is TRBV5-1; 8 bases map to TRBD1. Germline loops: CDR1 SGHRS, CDR2 YFSETQ. The CDR3 runs to 14 residues. V shed 3 bases and J 13 bases; nucleotides not matched to a gene: 9. The CDR3 reads CASSYGTGRRPLHF. The CDR3 nucleotides are TGCGCCAGCAGCTACGGGACAGGTAGAAGGCCCCTCCACTTT.

This clone was seen a handful of times. The CDR3 region is CASSLDSRGQGREQFF. CDR3 bases: TGTGCCAGCAGCTTAGATTCCCGGGGGCAGGGTAGAGAGCAGTTCTTC. The chain combines TRBV7-2 with TRBJ2-1; D may match TRBD1 or TRBD2 (6 bases each). The CDR3 is made up of 16 amino acids. The germline CDR1 and CDR2 sequences are SGHTA and FQGNSA. Trimming removed 1 base from V and 10 bases from J, with 20 bases in between.

The chain is built from TRBV28 and TRBJ1-2; 8 bases are a match to TRBD1. J was trimmed by 6 bases and V by 3 bases; bases with no gene match: 12. The CDR3 is made up of 16 amino acids. Germline values: CDR1 MDHEN, CDR2 SYDVKM. The CDR3 DNA reads TGTGCCAGCAGTTTCGGGCAGGGGGCGCTTTGGCATGGCTACACCTTC. This sequence encodes CASSFGQGALWHGYTF.

The chain is built from TRBV5-6 and TRBJ1-4, with TRBD1 matching 7 bases. V lost 3 bases to trimming and J lost 10 bases; unmatched junction nucleotides: 6. From germline, CDR1 is SGHDT and CDR2 YYEEEE. This CDR3 region has 13 residues. This CDR3 reads CASSWEQGTKLFF. DNA of the CDR3: TGTGCCAGCAGCTGGGAACAGGGGACAAAACTGTTTTTT. The full variable domain, completed using reference TRBV5-6 and TRBJ1-4, is DAGVTQSPTHLIKTRGQQVTLRCSPKSGHDTVSWYQQALGQGPQFIFQYYEEEERQRGNFPDRFSGHQFPNYSSELNVNALLLGDSALYLCASSWEQGTKLFFGSGTQLSVL.

The gene calls are TRBV30 and TRBJ1-1; unclear D gene. This CDR3 region has 13 residues. V was trimmed by 3 bases and J by 1 base, leaving 9 bases between them. Germline-derived CDR1 and CDR2 are GTSNPN and SVGIG (reference sequence). CDR3 DNA sequence: TGTGCCTGGAGGTCGCCAGCGAACACTGAAGCTTTCTTT. This encodes CAWRSPANTEAFF.

This chain links TRBV2 with TRBJ2-7, with a weak D call TRBD1 (5 bases). This CDR3 contains 14 residues. Trimming took 6 bases from V and 2 from J, leaving 14 bases between them. CDR1 and CDR2 (germline): SNHLY, FYNNEI. As DNA, the CDR3 is TGTGCCAGCAGGGAGCAGGGCCCCACCTACGAGCAGTACTTC. Translated, it gives CASREQGPTYEQYF.

This clone was picked up one time. The genes are TRBV7-2 and TRBJ2-7; 8 bases fit TRBD2. V shed 2 bases, J shed 7 bases, and the junction held 1 base outside the gene matches. In germline, CDR1 is SGHTA, CDR2 FQGNSA. This CDR3 has 12 residues. CDR3 coding DNA: TGTGCCAGCAGCTTACCGGGGGGGGAGCAGTACTTC. This codes for CASSLPGGEQYF.

The chain links TRBV5-6 to TRBJ2-1; no reliable D call. Germline V gene lookup returns CDR1 SGHDT and CDR2 YYEEEE. The CDR3 runs to 12 residues. V lost 4 bases and J 9 bases, leaving 11 bases between the germline ends. The CDR3 loop is CASSPRWAEQFF. The CDR3 DNA is TGTGCCAGCAGCCCACGATGGGCTGAGCAGTTCTTC.